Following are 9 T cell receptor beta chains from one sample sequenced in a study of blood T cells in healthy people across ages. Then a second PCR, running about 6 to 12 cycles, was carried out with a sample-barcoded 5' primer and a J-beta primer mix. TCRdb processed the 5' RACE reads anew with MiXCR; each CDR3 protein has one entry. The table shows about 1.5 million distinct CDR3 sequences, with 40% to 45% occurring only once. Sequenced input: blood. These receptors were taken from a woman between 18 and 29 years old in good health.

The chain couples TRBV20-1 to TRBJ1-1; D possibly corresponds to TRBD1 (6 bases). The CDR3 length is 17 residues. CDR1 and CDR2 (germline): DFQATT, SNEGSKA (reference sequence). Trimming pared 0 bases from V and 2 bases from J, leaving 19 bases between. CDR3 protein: CSARDAGGPWSNTEAFF. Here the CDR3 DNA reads TGCAGTGCTAGAGATGCCGGGGGGCCATGGTCAAACACTGAAGCTTTCTTT.

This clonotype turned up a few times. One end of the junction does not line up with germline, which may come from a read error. The DNA for the CDR3 is TGTGCCAGCAGCTTAGGAGAAGCTAACTATGGCCACACCTTC. It translates to CASSLGEANYGHTF. The chain recombines TRBV7-9 with TRBJ1-2; D unresolved. Looked up from germline, CDR1 is SEHNR and CDR2 is FQNEAQ (reference sequence). This CDR3 is 14 amino acids long.

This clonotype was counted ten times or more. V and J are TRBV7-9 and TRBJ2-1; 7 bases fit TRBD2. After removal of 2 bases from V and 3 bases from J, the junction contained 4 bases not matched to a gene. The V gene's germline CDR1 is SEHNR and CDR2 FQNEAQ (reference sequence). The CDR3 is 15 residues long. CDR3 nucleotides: TGTGCCAGCAGCTTAAATCCTAGCGGCTACAATGAGCAGTTCTTC. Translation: CASSLNPSGYNEQFF.

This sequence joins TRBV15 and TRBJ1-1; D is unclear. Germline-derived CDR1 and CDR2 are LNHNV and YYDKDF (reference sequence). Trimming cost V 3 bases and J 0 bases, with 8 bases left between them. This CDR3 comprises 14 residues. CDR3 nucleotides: TGTGCCACCAGCAGGGGAGGGTTGAACACTGAAGCTTTCTTT. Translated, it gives CATSRGGLNTEAFF.

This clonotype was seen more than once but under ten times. The CDR3, as DNA: TGTGCCAGCAGCTCAGGCCACATGAACACTGAAGCTTTCTTT. Translating it yields CASSSGHMNTEAFF. The chain combines TRBV7-2 with TRBJ1-1, with no clear D. Germline values: CDR1 SGHTA, CDR2 FQGNSA. The CDR3 runs to 14 residues. V was cut by 4 bases and J by 0 bases, with 9 bases left in between.

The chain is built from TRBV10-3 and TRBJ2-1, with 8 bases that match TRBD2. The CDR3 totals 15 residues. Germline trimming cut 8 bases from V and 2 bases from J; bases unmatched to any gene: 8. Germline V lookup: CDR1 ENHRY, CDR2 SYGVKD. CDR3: CAISAGGGTYNEQFF. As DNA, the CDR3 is TGTGCCATCTCCGCCGGGGGGGGAACCTACAATGAGCAGTTCTTC.

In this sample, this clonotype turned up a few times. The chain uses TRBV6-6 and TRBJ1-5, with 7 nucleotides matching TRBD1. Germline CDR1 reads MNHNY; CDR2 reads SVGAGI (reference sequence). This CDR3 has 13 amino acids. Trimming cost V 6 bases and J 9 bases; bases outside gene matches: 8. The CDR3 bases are TGTGCCAGCAGAGACAGGGACATCGGGCCCCAGCATTTT. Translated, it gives CASRDRDIGPQHF.

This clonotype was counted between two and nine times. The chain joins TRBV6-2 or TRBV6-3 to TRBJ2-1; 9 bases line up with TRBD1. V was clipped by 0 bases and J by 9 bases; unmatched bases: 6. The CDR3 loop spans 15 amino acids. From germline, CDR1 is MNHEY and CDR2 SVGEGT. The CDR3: CASSYSGTGFSEQFF. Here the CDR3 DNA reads TGTGCCAGCAGTTACTCCGGGACAGGGTTTAGTGAGCAGTTCTTC.

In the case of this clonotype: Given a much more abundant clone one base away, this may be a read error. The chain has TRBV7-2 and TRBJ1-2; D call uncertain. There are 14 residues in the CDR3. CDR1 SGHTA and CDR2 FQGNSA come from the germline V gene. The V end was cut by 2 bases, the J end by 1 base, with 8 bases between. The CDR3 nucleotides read TGTGCCAGCAGCTTAAACAGTAATAACTATGGCTACACCTTC. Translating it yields CASSLNSNNYGYTF.